This entry lists 5 T cell receptor beta chains sequenced from one sample in a study of T-cell memory formation after mild COVID-19. Via MiXCR, TCRdb re-called the 5' RACE reads, giving one row per CDR3 protein. The sample carries a few hundred thousand distinct CDR3 sequences, approximately 15% recorded once. Sequenced input: PBMCs or a T cell subset sorted from them (not recorded which). Receptors originate from a man younger than 35 who had mild COVID-19 (a few samples of this study predate the infection). Cell type and time point are not known.

This clonotype was detected a few times. The chain uses TRBV6-5 and TRBJ1-3, with TRBD1 as a possible D gene (5 bases). V was shortened by 0 bases and J by 0 bases, with 9 bases between the two germline ends. The CDR3 has 16 residues. Germline CDR1 MNHEY, CDR2 SVGAGI. The CDR3 loop reads CASSYSIGTSGNTIYF. CDR3 coding DNA: TGTGCCAGCAGTTACTCGATCGGGACCTCTGGAAACACCATATATTTT.

This sequence joins TRBV18 and TRBJ1-2; TRBD1 is a possible D gene (6 bases). Trimming cost V 4 bases and J 1 base, with 13 bases left between them. Germline V lookup: CDR1 KGHSH, CDR2 LQKENI. The CDR3 is made up of 15 amino acids. CDR3 in DNA: TGTGCCAGCTCACTCGACAGGTTCTTTAACTATGGCTACACCTTC. Its translation: CASSLDRFFNYGYTF.

This clonotype was counted a few times. This rearrangement joins TRBV11-2 to TRBJ1-6; D might be TRBD1 (5 bases). V was shortened by 1 base and J by 0 bases, with 10 bases between the two germline ends. The CDR3 contains 17 residues. Germline V gene lookup returns CDR1 SGHAT and CDR2 FQNNGV. CDR3 sequence: CASSLVGGSSYNSPLHF. The CDR3 region has the DNA TGTGCCAGCAGCTTAGTTGGGGGATCCTCCTATAATTCACCCCTCCACTTT.

A few counts support this clonotype. The chain is built from TRBV7-9 and TRBJ2-3; 12 bases are shared with TRBD2. The ends lost 5 bases at V and 0 bases at J; junction bases unmatched: 6. The germline V gene encodes CDR1 SEHNR and CDR2 FQNEAQ (reference sequence). The CDR3 covers 17 residues. CDR3 loop: CASSPRLAGASTDTQYF. CDR3 in DNA: TGTGCCAGCAGCCCGCGACTAGCGGGGGCCAGCACAGATACGCAGTATTTT.

In its sample, this clonotype was seen a few times. The chain has TRBV12-3 or TRBV12-4 and TRBJ2-5; D tentatively reads TRBD1 or TRBD2 (5 bases each). Trimming removed 3 bases at V and 1 base at J, with 15 bases between. CDR3 length: 16 residues. CDR3 loop: CASSFWSFGTQETQYF. CDR3 DNA: TGTGCCAGCAGTTTCTGGAGTTTTGGGACCCAAGAGACCCAGTACTTC.